Shown below are 26 T cell receptor beta chains from a single sample sequenced in a study of siplizumab effects on memory and regulatory T cells. Sequencing was performed with immunoSEQ multiplex PCR; in TCRdb, only in-frame clones are kept and a portion is missing. The table has 95,000 to 110,000 clones, 85% to 95% seen once. Specimen: Tregs sorted from blood. Receptors originate from a human donor in good health.

This chain joins TRBV6-1 and TRBJ1-2; D not certain. CDR3 length: 13 amino acids. Germline CDR1 MNHNS, CDR2 SASEGT. The V and J ends lost 4 bases and 4 bases respectively, with 10 bases between them. CDR3 coding DNA: TGTGCCAGCAGTGTAGGGTCTAGCTATGGCTACACCTTC. It yields the protein CASSVGSSYGYTF.

The chain is built from TRBV30 and TRBJ1-4; D ambiguous. The CDR3 runs 15 residues. V was cut by 0 bases and J by 3 bases, with 11 bases left in between. Germline CDR1 GTSNPN, CDR2 SVGIG (reference sequence). The CDR3 region has the DNA TGTGCCTGGAGTGTTTGGGCCAGTCCTAATGAAAAACTGTTTTTT. Amino acids: CAWSVWASPNEKLFF.

The chain links TRBV7-2 to TRBJ2-1, with 10 positions matching TRBD2. J was trimmed by 4 bases and V by 1 base; bases with no gene match: 7. Germline lookup yields CDR1 SGHTA and CDR2 FQGNSA. The CDR3 runs 17 residues. The CDR3 DNA sequence: TGTGCCAGCAGCTTAGTTAGGCTAGCGGGGGTATACAATGAGCAGTTCTTC. Translated, it gives CASSLVRLAGVYNEQFF. The variable domain in full, completed from reference TRBV7-2 and TRBJ2-1, reads GAGVSQSPSNKVTEKGKDVELRCDPISGHTALYWYRQSLGQGLEFLIYFQGNSAPDKSGLPSDRFSAERTGGSVSTLTIQRTQQEDSAVYLCASSLVRLAGVYNEQFFGPGTRLTVL.

In nucleotides, the CDR3 is TGTGCCAGCAGCTTGGTGAGGACAGCACGTGAAGCTTTCTTT. It yields the protein CASSLVRTAREAFF. The chain links TRBV5-4 to TRBJ1-1, with D possibly TRBD1 on 6 matching bases. This CDR3 has 14 amino acids. CDR1 and CDR2 from the germline V gene are SGHNT and YYREEE (reference sequence). V was trimmed by 0 bases and J by 7 bases, leaving 13 bases between them.

This clone was observed a handful of times. This chain joins TRBV25-1 and TRBJ1-5; D is ambiguous. The V gene's germline CDR1 is MGHDK and CDR2 SYGVNS. V dropped 6 bases and J dropped 9 bases, with 9 bases sitting between them. This CDR3 spans 11 amino acids. CDR3 residues: CASRGVGPQHF. CDR3 sequence (DNA): TGTGCCAGCAGAGGTGTGGGGCCCCAGCATTTT.

The J gene is TRBJ2-2, the V gene TRBV5-1; D gene unclear. Germline CDR1 and CDR2: SGHRS and YFSETQ. The germline V and J ends were trimmed by 0 bases and 0 bases, with 6 bases remaining between them. This CDR3 is 15 amino acids long. Here the CDR3 reads CASSLGQTNTGELFF. Written as DNA, the CDR3 is TGCGCCAGCAGCTTGGGCCAGACGAACACCGGGGAGCTGTTTTTT.

This chain joins TRBV19 and TRBJ2-7, with 8 positions matching TRBD2. The CDR3 loop spans 15 amino acids. V lost 4 bases, J lost 1 base, and 6 bases stayed unmatched. The germline V gene encodes CDR1 LNHDA and CDR2 SQIVND (reference sequence). The CDR3 here is CASSTRLAQSYEQYF. CDR3 bases: TGTGCCAGTAGTACCCGACTAGCGCAATCCTACGAGCAGTACTTC.

The rearrangement links TRBV2 to TRBJ2-5; D remains unclear. The CDR3 is 13 residues long. The germline V gene encodes CDR1 SNHLY and CDR2 FYNNEI. Trimming cost V 11 bases and J 4 bases, with 17 bases left between them. The CDR3 loop is CASALHFGETQYF. CDR3 DNA: TGTGCCTCTGCACTTCACTTCGGAGAGACCCAGTACTTC.

This chain connects TRBV7-9 to TRBJ2-5; unclear D gene. From germline, CDR1 is SEHNR and CDR2 FQNEAQ (reference sequence). Trimming pared 1 base from V and 5 bases from J, leaving 20 bases between. The CDR3 has 17 amino acids. DNA of the CDR3: TGTGCCAGCAGCTTAGTTGGCCGGGCCCGAGGACGGGAGACCCAGTACTTC. This encodes CASSLVGRARGRETQYF.

The chain uses TRBV4-1 and TRBJ1-5; no definite D call. V was shortened by 0 bases and J by 6 bases, with 6 bases between the two germline ends. Per the germline V gene, CDR1 is MGHRA and CDR2 is YSYEKL. The CDR3 runs to 13 residues. CDR3 region: CASSQEVFQPQHF. The CDR3 coding sequence is TGCGCCAGCAGCCAAGAAGTTTTTCAGCCCCAGCATTTT.

The chain uses TRBV6-5 and TRBJ1-5, with D hard to call. This CDR3 region has 14 residues. Germline loops: CDR1 MNHEY, CDR2 SVGAGI. The V gene lost 0 bases and the J gene lost 7 bases, with 10 bases spanning the gap. The CDR3 is CASSYSAVSQPQHF. The CDR3 DNA follows: TGTGCCAGCAGTTACTCAGCCGTTAGCCAGCCCCAGCATTTT.

In DNA form, the CDR3 reads TGTGCCAGCAGTTACTTCGGGGCGGCCAAAAACATTCAGTACTTC. Protein product: CASSYFGAAKNIQYF. The V and J genes are TRBV6-6 and TRBJ2-4; D possibly matches TRBD1 or TRBD2 (5 bases each). Per germline, CDR1 MNHNY and CDR2 SVGAGI (reference sequence). The CDR3 totals 15 residues. Trimming shortened V by 1 base and J by 1 base, and 8 bases separated the two germline ends.

This clone came up once. The rearrangement uses TRBV18 and TRBJ1-2, with D possibly TRBD1 on 6 matching bases. Germline CDR1 and CDR2: KGHSH and LQKENI. Trimming took off 2 bases at V and 4 bases at J, with 14 bases between the two ends. The CDR3 runs 15 residues. The CDR3 here is CASSPFGGNSYGYTF. CDR3 DNA: TGTGCCAGCTCACCATTCGGGGGCAACAGCTATGGCTACACCTTC.

This chain links TRBV10-3 with TRBJ2-7, with D maybe TRBD2 (6 bases). The V gene's germline CDR1 is ENHRY and CDR2 SYGVKD. The V end was cut by 6 bases, the J end by 3 bases, with 6 bases between. CDR3 length: 11 residues. The CDR3 sequence is CAIRDYYEQYF. CDR3 sequence (DNA): TGTGCCATCAGGGACTACTACGAGCAGTACTTC.

On this clone itself: The junction shows a germline mismatch at one end, possibly a read error. This chain links TRBV7-7 with TRBJ2-5; D possibly corresponds to TRBD1 (6 bases). There are 14 residues in the CDR3. Per the germline V gene, CDR1 is SSHAT and CDR2 is FNYEAQ (reference sequence). The CDR3 loop is CASSPGQNEETQYF. The CDR3 DNA follows: TGTGCTAGCAGCCCCGGACAGAATGAAGAGACCCAGTACTTC.

This chain connects TRBV18 to TRBJ1-1; possible D gene TRBD1, 6 bases. CDR1 is KGHSH, CDR2 LQKENI, per germline. The CDR3 loop spans 14 amino acids. Trimming stripped 4 bases from V and 7 bases from J, with 16 bases between. CDR3 region: CASSLLQGIHEAFF. The CDR3 DNA is TGTGCCAGCTCACTTCTGCAGGGGATCCATGAAGCTTTCTTT.

V and J are TRBV14 and TRBJ1-1; TRBD1 is a possible D gene (5 bases). From germline, CDR1 is SGHDN and CDR2 FVKESK. Trimming pared 8 bases from V and 1 base from J, leaving 17 bases between. The CDR3 loop spans 15 amino acids. As DNA, the CDR3 is TGTGCCAGCCTGAATGTCGACAGATCGAACACTGAAGCTTTCTTT. This gives the protein CASLNVDRSNTEAFF.

The chain uses TRBV9 and TRBJ1-2; a weak D match, TRBD1 (6 bases). From germline, CDR1 is SGDLS and CDR2 YYNGEE. The CDR3 consists of 14 residues. Trimming cost V 0 bases and J 3 bases, with 9 bases left between them. CDR3 amino acids: CASSVGAGDYGYTF. The CDR3, as DNA: TGTGCCAGCAGCGTAGGGGCAGGGGACTATGGCTACACCTTC. Full variable domain (rest looked up from reference TRBV9 and TRBJ1-2): DSGVTQTPKHLITATGQRVTLRCSPRSGDLSVYWYQQSLDQGLQFLIQYYNGEERAKGNILERFSAQQFPDLHSELNLSSLELGDSALYFCASSVGAGDYGYTFGSGTRLTVV.

The V gene is TRBV4-1, the J gene TRBJ2-1; 11 positions agree with TRBD2. With V trimmed by 6 bases and J by 3 bases, 4 bases remained unmatched. The CDR3 totals 15 residues. Germline CDR1 and CDR2: MGHRA and YSYEKL. CDR3 residues: CASRDTSGSYNEQFF. The DNA for the CDR3 is TGCGCCAGCAGGGATACTAGCGGGAGCTACAATGAGCAGTTCTTC.

The chain is built from TRBV18 and TRBJ1-5, with 7 bases identical to TRBD1. The trim removed 6 bases at V and 3 bases at J, leaving 11 bases unmatched. Germline V lookup: CDR1 KGHSH, CDR2 LQKENI. CDR3 length: 16 residues. This CDR3 reads CASSPGIRGTNQPQHF. Written as DNA, the CDR3 is TGTGCCAGCTCTCCCGGGATCAGGGGGACCAATCAGCCCCAGCATTTT.

The gene calls are TRBV5-1 and TRBJ2-1; weak D call: TRBD1 (5 bases). Germline CDR1 is SGHRS and CDR2 is YFSETQ. This CDR3 contains 14 residues. V was shortened by 3 bases and J by 5 bases, with 12 bases between the two germline ends. The CDR3 reads CASSSSRANNEQFF. The CDR3 nucleotides read TGCGCCAGCAGCTCGAGCAGGGCCAACAATGAGCAGTTCTTC.

As concerns this clone: Relative to the germline gene, one junction end is altered; a read error may explain this. The V gene is TRBV11-3, the J gene TRBJ1-1; TRBD1 matches 7 bases. The germline gives CDR1 SGHNT, CDR2 YENEEA. The CDR3 runs 14 residues. CDR3 nucleotide sequence: TGTGCCAGCAGCTTGACAGGGTTGAAAACTGAAGCTTTCTTT. Amino acid sequence: CASSLTGLKTEAFF.

The V and J genes are TRBV18 and TRBJ2-5; D is undetermined. The V gene's germline CDR1 is KGHSH and CDR2 LQKENI. The ends were cut back, 1 base at V and 0 bases at J, with 3 bases in the middle. The CDR3 covers 13 residues. CDR3 loop: CASSPLYQETQYF. The CDR3 DNA is TGTGCCAGCTCACCACTGTACCAAGAGACCCAGTACTTC.

The rearrangement links TRBV7-9 to TRBJ2-3; TRBD2 agrees at 8 bases. J lost 2 bases, V lost 5 bases, and 9 bases had no gene match. Germline-derived CDR1 and CDR2 are SEHNR and FQNEAQ (reference sequence). The CDR3 has 16 amino acids. The chain's CDR3 is CASSIGGAGVTDTQYF. The CDR3 nucleotides are TGTGCCAGCAGCATTGGAGGAGCGGGAGTCACAGATACGCAGTATTTT.

This chain uses TRBV2 with TRBJ1-1, with D possibly TRBD1 on 5 matching bases. Germline values: CDR1 SNHLY, CDR2 FYNNEI. The CDR3 is 11 amino acids. Trimming took 8 bases from V and 6 from J, leaving 10 bases between them. The CDR3 DNA follows: TGTGCCAGCCAGGGCGCCGCTGAAGCTTTCTTT. Translating it yields CASQGAAEAFF.

J is TRBJ1-2 and V is TRBV18; 9 nucleotides agree with TRBD1. Germline values: CDR1 KGHSH, CDR2 LQKENI. V shed 2 bases, J shed 3 bases, and the junction held 1 base outside the gene matches. The CDR3 is 14 residues long. CDR3 protein: CASSPGDRDYGYTF. CDR3 nucleotides: TGTGCCAGCTCACCAGGGGACAGGGACTATGGCTACACCTTC.